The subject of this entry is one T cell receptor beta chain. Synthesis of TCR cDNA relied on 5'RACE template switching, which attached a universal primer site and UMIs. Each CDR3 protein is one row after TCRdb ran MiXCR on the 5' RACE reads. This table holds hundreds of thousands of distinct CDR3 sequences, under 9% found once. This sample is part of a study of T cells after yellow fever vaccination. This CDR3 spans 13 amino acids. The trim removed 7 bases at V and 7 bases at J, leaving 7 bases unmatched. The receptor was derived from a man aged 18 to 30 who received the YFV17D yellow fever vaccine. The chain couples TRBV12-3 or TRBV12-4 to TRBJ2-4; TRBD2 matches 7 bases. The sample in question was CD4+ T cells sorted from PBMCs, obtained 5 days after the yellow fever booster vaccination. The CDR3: CASTALASNIQYF. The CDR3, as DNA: TGTGCCAGCACCGCACTAGCGAGTAACATTCAGTACTTC.